These 24 T cell receptor beta chains share one sample of origin, sequenced in a study of blood T cell repertoires in COVID-19. Repertoires were generated with immunoSEQ multiplex PCR, while TCRdb's copy carries only in-frame clones and drops some. Of about 99,000 clones detected, roughly nine tenths appear once; the ten largest clones hold approximately 5.1%. The sequencing input was peripheral blood. These receptors were obtained from a human donor in a cohort sampled during active COVID-19.

The chain recombines TRBV6-6 with TRBJ1-1, with TRBD1 matching over 7 bases. The CDR3 sequence is 15 residues long. V shed 0 bases, J shed 4 bases, and the junction held 5 bases outside the gene matches. Germline CDR1 and CDR2: MNHNY and SVGAGI (reference sequence). CDR3 residues: CASSYSRGRLTEAFF. CDR3 DNA: TGTGCCAGCAGTTACTCGAGGGGGCGCCTCACTGAAGCTTTCTTT.

J is TRBJ1-5 and V is TRBV5-5; 7 bases are a match to TRBD1. The V and J ends lost 4 bases and 7 bases, in that order; junction bases with no gene match: 8. Per germline, CDR1 SGHKS and CDR2 YYEKEE (reference sequence). The CDR3 is made up of 14 amino acids. The CDR3 protein is CASSLGTDPQPQHF. The CDR3 DNA follows: TGTGCCAGCAGCCTAGGGACAGACCCCCAGCCCCAGCATTTT.

This rearrangement joins TRBV28 to TRBJ1-2, with D maybe TRBD1 (5 bases). Trimming pared 3 bases from V and 4 bases from J, leaving 9 bases between. The CDR3 has 13 residues. The germline CDR1 and CDR2 sequences are MDHEN and SYDVKM. The CDR3 reads CASSLGGIYGYTF. In DNA, the CDR3 is TGTGCCAGCAGTTTGGGGGGAATCTATGGCTACACCTTC.

The genes are TRBV6-5 and TRBJ1-1; no clear D. CDR1 MNHEY and CDR2 SVGAGI come from the germline V gene. The V gene lost 7 bases and the J gene lost 0 bases, with 12 bases spanning the gap. The CDR3 loop spans 14 amino acids. DNA for the CDR3: TGTGCCAGCACCATAAGCACTATGAACACTGAAGCTTTCTTT. Its translation: CASTISTMNTEAFF.

The count of this clone is one. The chain links TRBV4-1 to TRBJ1-1, with TRBD1 identical over 10 bases. The CDR3 extends over 16 amino acids. The ends lost 0 bases at V and 10 bases at J; junction bases unmatched: 11. Germline CDR1 is MGHRA and CDR2 is YSYEKL. The chain's CDR3 is CASSQDPPDRGGVAFF. In DNA, the CDR3 is TGCGCCAGCAGCCAAGACCCGCCGGACAGGGGGGGGGTAGCTTTCTTT.

The V call is TRBV28, the J call TRBJ2-2; 11 nucleotides align to TRBD2. After removal of 8 bases from V and 5 bases from J, the junction contained 4 bases not matched to a gene. In germline, CDR1 is MDHEN, CDR2 SYDVKM. CDR3 length: 14 amino acids. The CDR3 is CASLAGGRTGELFF. Here the CDR3 DNA reads TGTGCCAGCCTAGCGGGGGGCAGAACCGGGGAGCTGTTTTTT.

In the case of this clone: At one end, the junction sequence differs from germline, possibly due to a read error. The chain carries TRBV7-7 and TRBJ2-1; a possible D gene is TRBD2 (6 bases). This CDR3 is built from 17 residues. The germline gives CDR1 SSHAT, CDR2 FNYEAQ (reference sequence). CDR3 region: CASSLGRFSGGNNEQFF. In nucleotides, the CDR3 is TGTGCTAGCAGCTTAGGACGATTCTCTGGGGGGAATAATGAGCAGTTCTTC. The whole variable domain, filled in from reference TRBV7-7 and TRBJ2-1, reads GAGVSQSPRYKVTKRGQDVTLRCDPISSHATLYWYQQALGQGPEFLTYFNYEAQPDKSGLPSDRFSAERPEGSISTLTIQRTEQRDSAMYRCASSLGRFSGGNNEQFFGPGTRLTVL.

This clone was observed a few times. The chain links TRBV6-2 or TRBV6-3 to TRBJ1-5; TRBD1 aligns across 7 bases. The CDR3 sequence is 17 residues long. J lost 0 bases, V lost 5 bases, and 10 bases had no gene match. CDR1 is MNHEY and CDR2 is SVGEGT in the germline V gene. The CDR3 nucleotides read TGTGCCAGCAGTAGACCAGGGACAGCTTATAGCAATCAGCCCCAGCATTTT. Encoded protein: CASSRPGTAYSNQPQHF.

The rearrangement uses TRBV6-2 or TRBV6-3 and TRBJ1-1; D may be TRBD1 (6 bases). Trimming left V 4 bases short and J 3 bases short, with 15 bases between. CDR1 MNHEY and CDR2 SVGEGT come from the germline V gene. The CDR3 is made up of 15 amino acids. The DNA for the CDR3 is TGTGCCAGCAGTTCACACGGGACACTTCACACTGAAGCTTTCTTT. It yields the protein CASSSHGTLHTEAFF.

The chain joins TRBV27 to TRBJ1-1, with D unclear. This CDR3 spans 14 amino acids. Trimming left V 2 bases short and J 4 bases short, with 11 bases between. The germline V gene encodes CDR1 MNHEY and CDR2 SMNVEV (reference sequence). The CDR3 nucleotides read TGTGCCAGCAGTTTAAGGCGGGTATTCACTGAAGCTTTCTTT. Protein product: CASSLRRVFTEAFF.

This clone was recorded once. This chain links TRBV2 with TRBJ1-5; TRBD1 matches at 8 bases. The CDR3 totals 15 residues. V shed 5 bases and J 2 bases; nucleotides not matched to a gene: 5. Germline V lookup: CDR1 SNHLY, CDR2 FYNNEI. The CDR3 DNA sequence: TGTGCCAGCAGTAATCAGGGGGCTGGCAATCAGCCCCAGCATTTT. Residues: CASSNQGAGNQPQHF.

This chain connects TRBV28 to TRBJ2-3; D might be TRBD2 (7 bases). Trimming removed 2 bases at V and 5 bases at J, with 11 bases between. Germline values: CDR1 MDHEN, CDR2 SYDVKM. The CDR3 is made up of 14 amino acids. CDR3 bases: TGTGCCAGCAGTTTAGAGGGGGGGAGAGATACGCAGTATTTT. Its translation: CASSLEGGRDTQYF.

V gene TRBV10-3 combines with J gene TRBJ2-1, with TRBD2 matching over 9 bases. Germline V lookup: CDR1 ENHRY, CDR2 SYGVKD. V was pared by 7 bases and J by 10 bases, with 17 bases of the junction left unmatched. CDR3 length: 16 amino acids. In DNA, the CDR3 is TGTGCCATCAAGAAGGGACTAGCCAGGCCCCAAATAGAGCAGTTCTTC. Amino acid sequence: CAIKKGLARPQIEQFF.

This clone was detected only once. This rearrangement joins TRBV12-3 or TRBV12-4 to TRBJ2-3, with D hard to call. Trimming stripped 6 bases from V and 2 bases from J, with 3 bases between. This CDR3 spans 11 amino acids. The CDR3 region has the DNA TGTGCCAGCAGACTCACAGATACGCAGTATTTT. Amino acid sequence: CASRLTDTQYF.

This clone was counted a single time. This rearrangement joins TRBV10-3 to TRBJ1-1; no reliable D call. There are 14 residues in the CDR3. Trimming stripped 4 bases from V and 3 bases from J, with 12 bases between. The germline V gene encodes CDR1 ENHRY and CDR2 SYGVKD. CDR3 coding DNA: TGTGCCATCAGTGCTCCACATCTAGACACTGAAGCTTTCTTT. Protein sequence: CAISAPHLDTEAFF.

The chain carries TRBV20-1 and TRBJ2-3, with D uncertain. V was clipped by 7 bases and J by 2 bases, with 7 bases between them. Germline values: CDR1 DFQATT, CDR2 SNEGSKA (reference sequence). CDR3 length: 11 amino acids. The CDR3 sequence is CSVSPTDTQYF. As DNA, the CDR3 is TGCAGTGTATCCCCCACAGATACGCAGTATTTT.

The rearrangement links TRBV5-1 to TRBJ2-7, with 10 bases matching TRBD1. The CDR3 has 15 amino acids. Per germline, CDR1 SGHRS and CDR2 YFSETQ. Losses at the gene ends were 0 bases for V and 6 bases for J; bases not matched to a gene: 6. In DNA, the CDR3 is TGCGCCAGCAGCTTGGCCTTGGGGGACAGGGGCGAGCAGTACTTC. Translated, it gives CASSLALGDRGEQYF.

The V gene is TRBV11-3, the J gene TRBJ2-7; 9 nucleotides align to TRBD1. Trimming at V came to 4 bases and at J to 4 bases, leaving 8 bases not matched to a gene. CDR3 size: 15 residues. Germline CDR1 is SGHNT and CDR2 is YENEEA. CDR3 sequence: CASSSPGTGRYEQYF. In nucleotides, the CDR3 is TGTGCCAGCAGCTCCCCCGGGACAGGGCGATACGAGCAGTACTTC. The whole variable domain, remainder taken from reference TRBV11-3 and TRBJ2-7, is EAGVVQSPRYKIIEKKQPVAFWCNPISGHNTLYWYLQNLGQGPELLIRYENEEAVDDSQLPKDRFSAERLKGVDSTLKIQPAELGDSAVYLCASSSPGTGRYEQYFGPGTRLTVT.

This chain joins TRBV5-4 and TRBJ1-1; D call uncertain. V gave up 4 bases and J gave up 9 bases, with 19 bases separating them. This CDR3 contains 14 residues. In germline, CDR1 is SGHNT, CDR2 YYREEE (reference sequence). The CDR3 DNA reads TGTGCCAGCAGCCCCCCTCTGAAAGACAATCAAGCTTTCTTT. Translating gives CASSPPLKDNQAFF.

This clone occurred once. Here the CDR3 DNA reads TGCAGCGTACATGACAGGGGTGGTGAAGCTTTCTTT. This encodes CSVHDRGGEAFF. The rearrangement joins TRBV29-1 to TRBJ1-1; 8 bases match TRBD1. The CDR3 loop spans 12 amino acids. J was trimmed by 7 bases and V by 6 bases; bases with no gene match: 7. Germline assignment: CDR1 SQVTM and CDR2 ANQGSEA.

The chain has TRBV19 and TRBJ2-1, with unresolved D. Germline V lookup: CDR1 LNHDA, CDR2 SQIVND (reference sequence). CDR3 length: 16 amino acids. Trimming removed 2 bases from V and 2 bases from J, with 13 bases in between. This CDR3 is CASSITLTNPYNEQFF. The CDR3 coding sequence is TGTGCCAGTAGTATAACGCTTACTAACCCCTACAATGAGCAGTTCTTC.

This sequence joins TRBV5-1 and TRBJ1-2; TRBD1 agrees at 9 bases. Germline CDR1 and CDR2: SGHRS and YFSETQ. V was pared by 4 bases and J by 1 base, with 2 bases of the junction left unmatched. The CDR3 covers 14 residues. The CDR3: CASSQGQGNYGYTF. In nucleotides, the CDR3 is TGCGCCAGCAGCCAGGGACAGGGTAACTATGGCTACACCTTC.

V is TRBV27 and J is TRBJ2-7, with 12 bases aligning to TRBD1. The germline gives CDR1 MNHEY, CDR2 SMNVEV (reference sequence). Trimming at V came to 5 bases and at J to 7 bases, leaving 9 bases not matched to a gene. This CDR3 contains 15 residues. CDR3 coding DNA: TGTGCCAGCAGTCGACGGGACAGGGGGCCTGGGGAGCAGTACTTC. This encodes CASSRRDRGPGEQYF.

This clone showed up just a few times. CDR3 in DNA: TGTGCCACCGCGGGACAGGGGTCCTACGAGCAGTACTTC. Translating gives CATAGQGSYEQYF. This chain connects TRBV10-3 to TRBJ2-7; 10 bases line up with TRBD1. The length of the CDR3 is 13 residues. The trim removed 10 bases at V and 1 base at J, leaving 4 bases unmatched. Germline values: CDR1 ENHRY, CDR2 SYGVKD.